Listed below are T cell receptor beta chains from one sample, sequenced in a study of lymphopenia after photon versus proton radiotherapy. Clones were read by immunoSEQ multiplex PCR, and TCRdb kept only the in-frame ones, dropping some. The sample carries approximately 45,000 clones, less than 90% recorded once. The sequenced sample was peripheral blood, obtained from a patient treated with photon-based radiotherapy. These receptors were collected from a man in his forties with gastric cancer. The CDR3 runs from the conserved cysteine through the conserved F or W. Fields, in order: J gene, V gene, D gene, clone size, CDR3 protein, CDR3 DNA. The D gene is left open where the match is weak. Clone size is stated in some rows and not others, as once, few, many or a class when expanded.

J gene: TRBJ2-7
V gene: TRBV12-5
D gene: .
clone size: .
CDR3 protein: CASGRQAGEQYF
CDR3 DNA: TGTGCTAGTGGTCGCCAGGCGGGGGAGCAGTACTTC

J gene: TRBJ2-5
V gene: TRBV29-1
D gene: TRBD1
clone size: .
CDR3 protein: CSVGGGQGQETQYF
CDR3 DNA: TGCAGCGTTGGAGGGGGACAGGGACAAGAGACCCAGTACTTC

J gene: TRBJ1-1
V gene: TRBV19
D gene: .
clone size: .
CDR3 protein: CASRRDGMNTEAFF
CDR3 DNA: TGTGCCAGTAGGAGGGACGGGATGAACACTGAAGCTTTCTTT

J gene: TRBJ2-7
V gene: TRBV7-3
D gene: .
clone size: .
CDR3 protein: CASSLEGRTVQYF
CDR3 DNA: TGTGCCAGCAGCTTAGAGGGTCGAACGGTGCAGTACTTC

J gene: TRBJ1-2
V gene: TRBV10-2
D gene: .
clone size: .
CDR3 protein: CASSESVADGYTF
CDR3 DNA: TGCGCCAGCAGTGAGTCGGTGGCAGACGGCTACACCTTC

J gene: TRBJ2-3
V gene: TRBV7-9
D gene: .
clone size: once
CDR3 protein: CASSAGAPQDTQYF
CDR3 DNA: TGTGCCAGCAGCGCGGGCGCCCCACAAGATACGCAGTATTTT

J gene: TRBJ2-1
V gene: TRBV29-1
D gene: TRBD1
clone size: .
CDR3 protein: CSAERARQGYQGTGAIGQFF
CDR3 DNA: TGCAGCGCTGAGAGAGCCAGACAGGGTTATCAGGGGACAGGGGCGATAGGGCAGTTCTTC

J gene: TRBJ2-7
V gene: TRBV5-6
D gene: .
clone size: .
CDR3 protein: CASSSRFGEQYF
CDR3 DNA: TGTGCCAGCAGCTCTAGGTTTGGCGAGCAGTACTTC

J gene: TRBJ2-3
V gene: TRBV5-4
D gene: .
clone size: .
CDR3 protein: CASSPTPARSTDTQYF
CDR3 DNA: TGTGCCAGCAGCCCGACCCCGGCTCGGAGCACAGATACGCAGTATTTT

J gene: TRBJ2-5
V gene: TRBV6-6
D gene: TRBD2
clone size: once
CDR3 protein: CASSPGLAGEQYF
CDR3 DNA: TGTGCCAGCAGCCCGGGACTAGCGGGGGAGCAGTACTTC

J gene: TRBJ2-7
V gene: TRBV7-8
D gene: .
clone size: .
CDR3 protein: CASSLGALGEQYF
CDR3 DNA: TGTGCCAGCAGCTTAGGTGCTCTCGGCGAGCAGTACTTC

J gene: TRBJ2-3
V gene: TRBV4-2
D gene: TRBD1
clone size: .
CDR3 protein: CASSQPGQGGDTQYF
CDR3 DNA: TGTGCCAGCAGCCAACCCGGACAGGGGGGGGATACGCAGTATTTT

J gene: TRBJ2-7
V gene: TRBV27
D gene: .
clone size: few
CDR3 protein: CASRAGRFDEQYF
CDR3 DNA: TGTGCCAGCAGGGCGGGGCGGTTTGACGAGCAGTACTTC

J gene: TRBJ1-2
V gene: TRBV29-1
D gene: TRBD1
clone size: .
CDR3 protein: CSAGTASGLSGYTF
CDR3 DNA: TGCAGCGCGGGGACAGCGTCGGGACTTAGTGGCTACACCTTC

J gene: TRBJ1-4
V gene: TRBV4-1
D gene: TRBD1
clone size: few
CDR3 protein: CASSQGTGVEKLFF
CDR3 DNA: TGCGCCAGCAGCCAAGGGACAGGGGTTGAAAAACTGTTTTTT

J gene: TRBJ1-1
V gene: TRBV11-2
D gene: TRBD1
clone size: .
CDR3 protein: CASSLDRVNTEAFF
CDR3 DNA: TGTGCCAGCAGCTTGGACAGGGTGAACACTGAAGCTTTCTTT

J gene: TRBJ1-3
V gene: TRBV6-5
D gene: .
clone size: once
CDR3 protein: CASSGRGRGTIYF
CDR3 DNA: TGTGCCAGCAGTGGGCGGGGACGGGGCACCATATATTTT

J gene: TRBJ1-2
V gene: TRBV30
D gene: .
clone size: .
CDR3 protein: CAWSVSLRGAAGYTF
CDR3 DNA: TGTGCCTGGAGTGTATCCCTACGAGGGGCCGCTGGCTACACCTTC